This is a list of T cell receptor beta chains from one sample in a study of immune evolution from preneoplasia to lung adenocarcinoma. TCRdb's table, derived via immunoSEQ multiplex PCR, lists solely in-frame clones and lacks some. The sample gives about 5,100 clones, roughly 80% of which show up once; approximately 6.6% is in the top ten. Sequencing was done on a sample of FFPE minimally invasive lung adenocarcinoma tissue. These TCRs come from a person between 50 and 70 years old with lung adenocarcinoma. Each CDR3 is given with its conserved first and last residue. Fields, in order: D gene, clone size, J gene, V gene, CDR3 DNA, CDR3 protein. A D gene is named only where the DNA matches it firmly. Clone size is given for some rows only: seen once, a few or many times, or a class if the clone is expanded.

d_gene: TRBD2
abundance: NA
j_gene: TRBJ2-7
v_gene: TRBV6-5
CDR3nt: TGTGCCAGCAGAGGACTAGCGGGAGGGACCTACGAGCAGTACTTC
CDR3aa: CASRGLAGGTYEQYF

d_gene: NA
abundance: NA
j_gene: TRBJ2-5
v_gene: TRBV29-1
CDR3nt: TGCAGCGTTGTGGGGGCTGGGCAAGAGACCCAGTACTTC
CDR3aa: CSVVGAGQETQYF

d_gene: TRBD2
abundance: few
j_gene: TRBJ2-2
v_gene: TRBV6-4
CDR3nt: TGTGCCAGCAGCCATAGCGGGGAGACCGGGGAGCTGTTTTTT
CDR3aa: CASSHSGETGELFF

d_gene: TRBD1
abundance: NA
j_gene: TRBJ2-1
v_gene: TRBV11-2
CDR3nt: TGTGCCAGCAGCTCGGGACAGGCATTGGACAATGAGCAGTTCTTC
CDR3aa: CASSSGQALDNEQFF

d_gene: NA
abundance: NA
j_gene: TRBJ1-1
v_gene: TRBV29-1
CDR3nt: TGCAGCGTTGAAGTGGTTAGTGCTTTCTTT
CDR3aa: CSVEVVSAFF

d_gene: NA
abundance: NA
j_gene: TRBJ2-1
v_gene: TRBV5-1
CDR3nt: TGCGCCAGCAGTTACTCCGGGACTGACAATGAGCAGTTCTTC
CDR3aa: CASSYSGTDNEQFF

d_gene: TRBD1
abundance: NA
j_gene: TRBJ2-7
v_gene: TRBV6-5
CDR3nt: TGTGCCAGCAGTAGCCAGGGGGCCCGCGAGCAGTACTTC
CDR3aa: CASSSQGAREQYF

d_gene: TRBD1
abundance: NA
j_gene: TRBJ2-7
v_gene: TRBV5-1
CDR3nt: TGCGCCAGCAGCGAAGGGACAGGGAACTACGAGCAGTACTTC
CDR3aa: CASSEGTGNYEQYF

d_gene: NA
abundance: NA
j_gene: TRBJ1-2
v_gene: TRBV11-2
CDR3nt: TGTGCCAGCAGCTCCGGCACGGGGAGCAGAGGCTATGGCTACACCTTC
CDR3aa: CASSSGTGSRGYGYTF

d_gene: NA
abundance: few
j_gene: TRBJ1-1
v_gene: TRBV29-1
CDR3nt: TGCAGCGTTGAGTTCACGAACACTGAAGCTTTCTTT
CDR3aa: CSVEFTNTEAFF

d_gene: NA
abundance: NA
j_gene: TRBJ2-1
v_gene: TRBV25-1
CDR3nt: TGTGCCAGCAGTCCACAGAGTGAGCAGTTCTTC
CDR3aa: CASSPQSEQFF

d_gene: NA
abundance: NA
j_gene: TRBJ2-2
v_gene: TRBV9
CDR3nt: TGTGCCAGCAGCCGAGGGGGAGACGGGGAGCTGTTTTTT
CDR3aa: CASSRGGDGELFF

d_gene: NA
abundance: NA
j_gene: TRBJ2-3
v_gene: TRBV19
CDR3nt: TGTGCCAGTAGCTTCGGTGGGGCCCTCGGGGATACGCAGTATTTT
CDR3aa: CASSFGGALGDTQYF

d_gene: NA
abundance: NA
j_gene: TRBJ1-6
v_gene: TRBV11-2
CDR3nt: TGTGCCAGCAGCTTAGACCGAGCTTCACCCCTCCACTTT
CDR3aa: CASSLDRASPLHF

d_gene: TRBD1
abundance: NA
j_gene: TRBJ2-3
v_gene: TRBV4-1
CDR3nt: TGCGCCAGCAGCCAACAGGGACAGGGGGCGGGAGATACGCAGTATTTT
CDR3aa: CASSQQGQGAGDTQYF

d_gene: TRBD2
abundance: NA
j_gene: TRBJ2-1
v_gene: TRBV9
CDR3nt: TGTGCCAGCAGCATACGGGGGGGCTCCTACAATGAGCAGTTCTTC
CDR3aa: CASSIRGGSYNEQFF

d_gene: NA
abundance: NA
j_gene: TRBJ1-3
v_gene: TRBV11-2
CDR3nt: TGTGCCAGCAGCCCAGTGGGTCGAAACACCATATATTTT
CDR3aa: CASSPVGRNTIYF

d_gene: NA
abundance: NA
j_gene: TRBJ1-1
v_gene: TRBV5-1
CDR3nt: TGCGCCAGCAGCTTTGTCGGGGGCAATACTGAAGCTTTCTTT
CDR3aa: CASSFVGGNTEAFF

d_gene: NA
abundance: NA
j_gene: TRBJ2-2
v_gene: TRBV5-4
CDR3nt: TGTGCCAGCAGCTTGGACGGGGGTGGGACCGGGGAGCTGTTTTTT
CDR3aa: CASSLDGGGTGELFF

d_gene: TRBD1
abundance: NA
j_gene: TRBJ2-6
v_gene: TRBV5-1
CDR3nt: TGCGCCAGCAGCTTGTTGGGGACAGGGGCATCTGGGGCCAACGTCCTGACTTTC
CDR3aa: CASSLLGTGASGANVLTF

d_gene: NA
abundance: NA
j_gene: TRBJ1-5
v_gene: TRBV28
CDR3nt: TGTGCCAGCAGGGATTCGGGGGATCAGCCCCAGCATTTT
CDR3aa: CASRDSGDQPQHF

d_gene: NA
abundance: NA
j_gene: TRBJ2-7
v_gene: TRBV21-1
CDR3nt: TGTGCCAGCAGCAAAGTCGGCCAGTCCTACGAGCAGTACTTC
CDR3aa: CASSKVGQSYEQYF

d_gene: NA
abundance: NA
j_gene: TRBJ1-5
v_gene: TRBV5-1
CDR3nt: TGCGCCAGCAGCTTGTCTCCCGATAGCAATCAGCCCCAGCATTTT
CDR3aa: CASSLSPDSNQPQHF

d_gene: TRBD2
abundance: NA
j_gene: TRBJ2-1
v_gene: TRBV6-6
CDR3nt: TGTGCCAGCATTCCACAATCTAGCGGGACAGTTAATGAGCAGTTCTTC
CDR3aa: CASIPQSSGTVNEQFF

d_gene: TRBD2
abundance: NA
j_gene: TRBJ2-5
v_gene: TRBV29-1
CDR3nt: TGCAGCGTTGAGAGGGGACTAGCACAAGGAAAACAAGAGACCCAGTACTTC
CDR3aa: CSVERGLAQGKQETQYF

d_gene: NA
abundance: once
j_gene: TRBJ2-5
v_gene: TRBV5-1
CDR3nt: TGCGCCAGCAGGTGGGGGGATCGGGGCCCGGCGGAGACCCAGTACTTC
CDR3aa: CASRWGDRGPAETQYF

d_gene: TRBD1
abundance: NA
j_gene: TRBJ1-5
v_gene: TRBV28
CDR3nt: TGTGCCAGCAGTTTATCAATTGGCCCAAACAGGGGCTCCTATCAGCCCCAGCATTTT
CDR3aa: CASSLSIGPNRGSYQPQHF

d_gene: TRBD2
abundance: NA
j_gene: TRBJ2-2
v_gene: TRBV7-2
CDR3nt: TGTGCCAGCAGCTCCGGCCGAGCGGGGCTCTCCGGGGAGCTGTTTTTT
CDR3aa: CASSSGRAGLSGELFF

d_gene: TRBD2
abundance: NA
j_gene: TRBJ2-7
v_gene: TRBV7-8
CDR3nt: TGTGCCAGCAGGCACCCGACTAGCGGGGTATCCTACGAGCAGTACTTC
CDR3aa: CASRHPTSGVSYEQYF

d_gene: NA
abundance: NA
j_gene: TRBJ2-7
v_gene: TRBV5-5
CDR3nt: TGTGCCAGCAGCCTCGAAACCGTGGGTCCTCAGTACTTC
CDR3aa: CASSLETVGPQYF

d_gene: TRBD2
abundance: NA
j_gene: TRBJ2-7
v_gene: TRBV30
CDR3nt: TGTGCCTGGAGTAACCTAGCGGGTTACGAGCAGTACTTC
CDR3aa: CAWSNLAGYEQYF

d_gene: TRBD2
abundance: once
j_gene: TRBJ2-1
v_gene: TRBV11-1
CDR3nt: TGTGCCAGCAGCCCACGGGGGGGCCTCGACAATGAGCAGTTCTTC
CDR3aa: CASSPRGGLDNEQFF

d_gene: NA
abundance: NA
j_gene: TRBJ2-5
v_gene: TRBV7-2
CDR3nt: TGTGCCAGCAGCTTAGACCCTAGTTGGGAGACCCAGTACTTC
CDR3aa: CASSLDPSWETQYF

d_gene: NA
abundance: NA
j_gene: TRBJ1-2
v_gene: TRBV7-8
CDR3nt: TGTGCCAGCAGCCCCGTAGATTCGGGGGTGAATGGCTACACCTTC
CDR3aa: CASSPVDSGVNGYTF

d_gene: NA
abundance: NA
j_gene: TRBJ1-5
v_gene: TRBV4-2
CDR3nt: TGTGCCAGCAGCCAAGCGGCTTGGGGGGTCGAGCCCCAGCATTTT
CDR3aa: CASSQAAWGVEPQHF

d_gene: TRBD1
abundance: few
j_gene: TRBJ1-2
v_gene: TRBV7-2
CDR3nt: TGTGCCAGCAGCGCCTGGACAGGCCTCTATGGCTACACCTTC
CDR3aa: CASSAWTGLYGYTF

d_gene: TRBD1
abundance: NA
j_gene: TRBJ1-2
v_gene: TRBV2
CDR3nt: TGTGCCAGCGGGGACAGAAAACGCGGCTACACCTTC
CDR3aa: CASGDRKRGYTF